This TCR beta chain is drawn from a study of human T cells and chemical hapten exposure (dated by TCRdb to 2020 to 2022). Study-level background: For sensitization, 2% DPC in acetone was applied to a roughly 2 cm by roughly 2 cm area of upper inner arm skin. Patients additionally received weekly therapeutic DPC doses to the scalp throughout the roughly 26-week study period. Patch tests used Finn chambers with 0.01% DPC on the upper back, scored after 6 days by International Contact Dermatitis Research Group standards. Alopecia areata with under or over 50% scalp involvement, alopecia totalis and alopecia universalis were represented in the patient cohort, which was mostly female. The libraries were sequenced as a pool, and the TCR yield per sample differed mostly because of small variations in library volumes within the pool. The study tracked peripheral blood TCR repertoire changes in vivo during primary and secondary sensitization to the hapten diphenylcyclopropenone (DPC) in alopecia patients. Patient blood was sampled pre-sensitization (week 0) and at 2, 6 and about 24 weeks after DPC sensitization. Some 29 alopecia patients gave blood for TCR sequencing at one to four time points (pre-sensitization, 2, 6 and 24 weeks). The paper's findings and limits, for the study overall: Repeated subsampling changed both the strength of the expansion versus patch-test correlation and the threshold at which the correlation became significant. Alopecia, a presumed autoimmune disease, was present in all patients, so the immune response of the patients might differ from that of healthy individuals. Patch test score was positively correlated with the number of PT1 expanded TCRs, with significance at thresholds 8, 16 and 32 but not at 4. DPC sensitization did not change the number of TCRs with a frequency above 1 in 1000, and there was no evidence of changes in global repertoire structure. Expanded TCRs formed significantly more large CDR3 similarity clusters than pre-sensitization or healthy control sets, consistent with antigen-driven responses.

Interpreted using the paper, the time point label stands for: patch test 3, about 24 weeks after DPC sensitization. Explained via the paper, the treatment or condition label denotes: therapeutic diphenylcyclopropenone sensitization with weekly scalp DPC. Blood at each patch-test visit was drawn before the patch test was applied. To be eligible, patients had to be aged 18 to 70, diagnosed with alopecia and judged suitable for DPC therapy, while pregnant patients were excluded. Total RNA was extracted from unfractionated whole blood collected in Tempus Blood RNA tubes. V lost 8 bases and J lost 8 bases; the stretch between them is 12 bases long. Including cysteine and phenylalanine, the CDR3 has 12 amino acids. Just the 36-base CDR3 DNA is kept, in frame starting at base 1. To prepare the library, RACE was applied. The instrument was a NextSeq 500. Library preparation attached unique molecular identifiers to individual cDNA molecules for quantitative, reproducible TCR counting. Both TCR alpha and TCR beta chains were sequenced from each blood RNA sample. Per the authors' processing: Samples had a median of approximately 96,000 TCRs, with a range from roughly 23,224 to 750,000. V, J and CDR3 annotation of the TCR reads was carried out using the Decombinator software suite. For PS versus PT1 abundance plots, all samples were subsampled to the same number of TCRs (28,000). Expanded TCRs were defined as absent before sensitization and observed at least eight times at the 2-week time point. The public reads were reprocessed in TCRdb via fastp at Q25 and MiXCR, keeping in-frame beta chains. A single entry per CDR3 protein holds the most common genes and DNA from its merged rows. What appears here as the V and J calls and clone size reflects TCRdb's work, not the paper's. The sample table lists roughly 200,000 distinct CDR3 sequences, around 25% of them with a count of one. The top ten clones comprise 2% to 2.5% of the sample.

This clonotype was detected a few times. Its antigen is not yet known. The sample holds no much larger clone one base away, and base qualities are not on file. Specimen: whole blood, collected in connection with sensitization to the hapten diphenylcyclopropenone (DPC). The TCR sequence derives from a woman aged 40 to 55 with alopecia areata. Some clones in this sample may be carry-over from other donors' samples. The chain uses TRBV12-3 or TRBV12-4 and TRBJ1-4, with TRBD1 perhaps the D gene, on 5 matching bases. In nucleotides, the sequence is TGTGCCAGCGGGGCCAGGGTCGAAAAACTGTTTTTT. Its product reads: CASGARVEKLFF.